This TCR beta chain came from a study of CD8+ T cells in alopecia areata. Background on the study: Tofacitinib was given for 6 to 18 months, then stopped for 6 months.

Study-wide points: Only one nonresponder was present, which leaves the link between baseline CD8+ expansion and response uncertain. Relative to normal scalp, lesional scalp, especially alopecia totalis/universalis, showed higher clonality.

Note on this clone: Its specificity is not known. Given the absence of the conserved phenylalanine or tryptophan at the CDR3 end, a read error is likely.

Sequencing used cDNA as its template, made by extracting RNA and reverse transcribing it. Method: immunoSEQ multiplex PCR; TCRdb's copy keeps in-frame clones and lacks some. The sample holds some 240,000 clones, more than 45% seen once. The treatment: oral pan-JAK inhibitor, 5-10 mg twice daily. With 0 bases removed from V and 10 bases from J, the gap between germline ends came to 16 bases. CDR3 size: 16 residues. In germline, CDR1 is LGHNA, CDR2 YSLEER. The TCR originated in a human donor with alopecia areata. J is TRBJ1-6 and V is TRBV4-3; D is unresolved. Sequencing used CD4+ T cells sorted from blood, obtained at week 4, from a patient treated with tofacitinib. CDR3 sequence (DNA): TGCGCCAGCAGCCAAGATCTAGCCAGAAAGCTATCACCCCTCCACTTG. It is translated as CASSQDLARKLSPLHL.